This TCR beta chain appears in the sequencing data of a study of cytomegalovirus exposure and HLA in healthy donors (dated by TCRdb to about 2017). Study-wide context: In an earlier analysis of some 550 of the donors, about 270 Gb of sequence data and 90 million to 120 million unique TCR beta sequences from 150 million to 200 million T cells were reported. To predict cytomegalovirus infection status, the study brought together high-throughput TCR immunosequencing, statistical association of individual TCRs with disease status, and machine learning. All discovery cohort repertoires had been generated using a single sequencing platform. Typing coverage differed by locus: A, B, C, DRB1 and DQB1 were typed in about 629-640 donors, DQA1 in 500 to 550, DPA1 in roughly 590, and DPB1 in 400 to 480. Besides the first cohort of around 700 subjects, a separate validation cohort made up of some 110 different subjects was used. Genome-wide SNP genotypes for about 65% of the 666 donors were used in a later genetic analysis, which treated that subset as a discovery cohort. Class I and class II HLA loci were covered by the typing at four-digit resolution. Across about 380 genotyped donors of the cohort, an average of approximately 240,000 unique TCR beta nucleotide sequences per donor were sequenced, and around 19% of those sequences were non-productive. The later analysis used no new phenotypic data to find candidate immune exposures, relying instead on TCR beta sequences and their occurrence across donors. The aim of the study was to test whether cataloging public T cell receptors could identify signatures of past pathogen exposure. Among the roughly 400 genotyped donors, around 81% belonged to the genetic ancestry cluster associated with self-reported Caucasian donors. Alongside the repertoire data, information on donor age, sex, ethnicity and CMV serostatus was compiled. Roughly five DR-DQ haplotypes were handled as single units for association and clustering because linkage in the cohort was strong. In a later analysis, previously published TCR beta repertoires from some 640 donors were re-analyzed and high-resolution HLA genotyping was added so that TCR occurrence patterns could be studied. Approximately 300 gigabases of sequencing data and tens of millions of unique TCR sequences were included in an early release covering over 600 HLA-typed donors. In an earlier analysis of 500 to 650 of the donors, high-throughput TCR beta sequencing was used to judge whether each TCR beta V gene segment behaved as functional or pseudogenic. The study profiled the T cell repertoires of around 700 subjects by immunosequencing and related them to cytomegalovirus serostatus. General study outcomes and caveats: Cytomegalovirus status was reported to be diagnosed by the classifier with high specificity and sensitivity in both the original and validation cohorts. In a later genetic analysis, a missense DCLRE1C variant was associated with V-gene and J-gene trimming of TCR beta chains, and the association was replicated in an independent cohort. Only TCR beta chains were sequenced in this cohort, and the absence of alpha or paired-chain data limited detectable features. The presence/absence analyses assumed that sequencing depth was roughly uniform across donors, and that assumption may not be true. When HLA alleles, especially DR and DQ, strongly co-occurred, TCR associations were difficult to assign to individual alleles. A later genetic analysis reported fewer N-insertions in productive TCRs among donors in an Asian-associated ancestry cluster than the 666-donor mean. In a later analysis, several top co-occurrence clusters were reported to appear linked to parvovirus B19, influenza, CMV and Epstein-Barr virus. A cluster of highly shared sequence variants was judged likely to represent a technical artifact of the sequencing pipeline. A later analysis found that HLA-associated TCR beta chains were more clonally expanded and had lower generation probabilities than equally common non-associated chains. Specific HLA alleles were associated with 15,000 to 20,000 TCR beta sequences at a false discovery rate of 0.05 in a later analysis. An earlier analysis of around 500 of the donors showed that most TCR beta V segments appeared in productive rearrangements either about 90% or about 30% of the time, which broadly matched IMGT annotations. Because counts were too low, around 18 rarely observed V segments, including chromosome 9 orphons, were left out of the earlier analysis of approximately 580 of the donors. Because HLA typing was missing for some donors at each locus, association tests included only the typed subset. According to a later analysis, TCR association rates differed among HLA loci, with DRB1 alleles showing the most associated TCRs and HLA-C alleles showing the fewest. A further reported finding was that TCR beta sequences accurately predicted the HLA-A and HLA-B alleles for most subjects in the first cohort. While some public TCRs were present in many individuals, most TCR sequences turned up only very rarely across donors. According to a later analysis, most CMV-associated TCR beta chains appeared to be HLA-restricted, and the HLA associations seemed to be driven largely by CMV exposure. According to the authors, the approach could potentially be generalized to other disease states and immunological phenotypes. CMV serostatus was the only immune exposure information available for the cohort. Correlated functional status among segregating V segments might reflect linkage disequilibrium, but an unknown experimental factor could not be ruled out. In the study, approximately 150 TCR beta chains were listed as associated with cytomegalovirus. A few of the identified cytomegalovirus-associated TCR beta chains were confirmed in vitro to be specific for cytomegalovirus antigens. Some IMGT-functional V segments, including TRBV6-2 and TRBV6-3, could not be told apart with the 87-base-pair reads, so those segments were excluded.

Note on this clone: Its recognized antigen is unknown. No base qualities exist here, and no much larger clone lies one base off it.

In total, about 650 healthy bone marrow donors made up the cohort. At the time of sampling, all cohort members were nominally healthy, though unrecorded immune exposures were likely present. The donor tested CMV seropositive, placing the donor among the approximately 290 seropositive members of the cohort. Each donor provided a peripheral blood sample, and peripheral blood mononuclear cells were used for TCR beta sequencing. Genomic DNA was extracted from the blood cell samples with the Qiagen DNeasy Blood Extraction Kit. Looking up the germline V gene (reference sequence) yields CDR1 LNHDA and CDR2 SQIVND. Including cysteine and phenylalanine, the CDR3 has 14 amino acids. Only the CDR3 DNA stays, 42 bases, in frame from base 1. Clipping removes 7 bases from V and 4 bases from J, with 6 as the unmatched junction base count. The library relied on the immunoSEQ multiplex PCR assay. The multiplex PCR relied on a mix of 60 forward primers for TCR Vbeta segments and 13 reverse primers for TCR Jbeta segments. A multiplex PCR assay on genomic DNA amplified the CDR3 region of rearranged TCR beta genes. On the Illumina HiSeq System, the amplified TCR beta libraries were sequenced as 87-base-pair reads. Under the source paper's analysis protocol: Across the 666 repertoires, a later analysis counted about 81 million unique TCR beta chains, 9.5 million to 12 million of which were shared by at least two donors. A nearest-neighbor algorithm error-corrected the raw reads and collapsed the reads into unique sequences, merging closely related sequences to remove PCR and sequencing errors. CDR3 sequences were aligned to IMGT reference sequences to assign V, D and J gene segments. For a sequence to be retained, at least a six-nucleotide match to both a V gene segment and a J gene segment was required. A rearrangement counted as productive if the CDR3 had no stop codons and remained in frame with V and J, and every other rearrangement counted as non-productive. Following IMGT convention, CDR3 was defined as the stretch from the second conserved V-encoded cysteine up to the conserved J-encoded phenylalanine. In an earlier analysis of around 640 of the donors, sequences lacking an unambiguous match to a single V gene segment were excluded. In an earlier analysis of roughly 500 of the donors, V segments were called functional above 56.7% productive rearrangements and were called segregating when the between-donor standard deviation exceeded 5%. A statistical classification framework was built for diagnosing cytomegalovirus status from the catalog of TCR beta chain sequences. In a later analysis, V and J genes were assigned by comparing TCR nucleotide sequences against IMGT/GENE-DB human TR gene sequences. In a later analysis, CDR3 sequences and most-parsimonious VDJ recombination scenarios were assigned using the TCRdist pipeline. A later analysis defined each TCR beta chain by its CDR3 amino acid sequence plus V-gene family, and excluded reads lacking a unique V-gene family. To address suspected cross-contamination and a sequencing artifact, a later analysis removed several hundred highly shared, low-generation-probability nucleotide sequences. In a later analysis, a clonal expansion index was calculated for each public chain from normalized within-repertoire ranks of inferred template counts. A later analysis computed generation probabilities with a VDJ recombination model fitted to out-of-frame rearrangements, and checked the results against IGoR. A later analysis scored TCR-TCR, TCR-HLA and TCR-CMV co-occurrence with hypergeometric tests, applying a repertoire-size bias correction to TCR pairs. To estimate false discovery rates, a later analysis permuted the HLA or CMV assignments 20 times. In a later analysis, co-occurring TCRs were grouped using DBSCAN, and TCRdist sequence similarity was added for clustering within HLA-allele-positive subsets. Repertoires with fewer than 30,000 or more than 120,000 public chains were left out of co-occurrence clustering, as were several repertoires with anomalous nucleotide sharing. The immuneACCESS repertoire file appears here via TCRdb, limited to in-frame rearrangements. These files lack a portion of the clones; in checked studies, under half of the deficit traces to unresolved V genes, and the cause of the others is not known. From that table come the V and J calls and clone size; the DNA was used to work out D and trimming. Present in this sample are about 98,000 clones, more than 60% of which were seen just once. Together, the top ten hold approximately 15% of the sample.

Sequencing was performed on PBMCs. This receptor was obtained from a man aged 60 to 75 in good health and CMV-seropositive. The V gene is TRBV19 and the J gene is TRBJ2-1; the central 8 bases match TRBD1. The CDR3 corresponds to CASTDRGRYNEQFF. The sequenced DNA is TGTGCCAGTACCGACAGGGGCCGATACAATGAGCAGTTCTTC.